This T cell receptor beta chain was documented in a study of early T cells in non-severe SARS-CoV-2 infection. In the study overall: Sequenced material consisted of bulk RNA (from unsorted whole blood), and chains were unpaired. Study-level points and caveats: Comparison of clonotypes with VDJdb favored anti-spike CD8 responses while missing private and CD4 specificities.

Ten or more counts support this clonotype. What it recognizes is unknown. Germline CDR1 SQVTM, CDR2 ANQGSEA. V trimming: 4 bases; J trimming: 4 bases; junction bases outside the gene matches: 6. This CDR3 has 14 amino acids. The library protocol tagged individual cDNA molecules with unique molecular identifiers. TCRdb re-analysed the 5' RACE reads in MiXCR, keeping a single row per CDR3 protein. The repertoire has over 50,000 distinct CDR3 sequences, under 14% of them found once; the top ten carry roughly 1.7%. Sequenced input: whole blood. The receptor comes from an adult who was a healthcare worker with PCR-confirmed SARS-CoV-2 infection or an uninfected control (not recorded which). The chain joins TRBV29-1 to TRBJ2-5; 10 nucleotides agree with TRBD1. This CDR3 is CSVALTGGGETQYF. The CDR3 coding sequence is TGCAGCGTTGCCCTGACAGGGGGCGGAGAGACCCAGTACTTC.